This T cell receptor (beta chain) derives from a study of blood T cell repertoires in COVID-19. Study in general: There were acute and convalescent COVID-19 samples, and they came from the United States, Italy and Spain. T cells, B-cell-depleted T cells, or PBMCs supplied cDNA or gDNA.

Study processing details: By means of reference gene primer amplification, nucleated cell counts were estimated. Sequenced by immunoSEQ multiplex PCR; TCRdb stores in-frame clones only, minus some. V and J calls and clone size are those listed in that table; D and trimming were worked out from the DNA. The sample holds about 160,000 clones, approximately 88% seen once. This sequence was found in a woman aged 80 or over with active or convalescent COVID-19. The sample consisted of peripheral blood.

The CDR3 DNA reads TGTGCCAGCAGTTACTTCAGGGGCGCCTCTTTCTTT. This codes for CASSYFRGASFF. This rearrangement joins TRBV6-2 or TRBV6-3 to TRBJ1-1, with D possibly TRBD1 on 6 matching bases. Germline assignment: CDR1 MNHEY and CDR2 SVGEGT. With 1 base removed from V and 12 bases from J, the gap between germline ends came to 12 bases. The CDR3 is 12 amino acids.